This T cell receptor (beta chain) was sequenced in a study of T cells in Graves' hyperthyroidism and ophthalmopathy. Study context: Peripheral blood was obtained at initial diagnosis, preceding any treatment.

This clonotype was seen repeatedly, ten times or more. Exclusion of patients followed from uncontrolled infection, other autoimmune disease, pregnancy or lactation. Source material for PBMCs was more than 9.5 ml fresh peripheral blood. Amplified TCR beta CDR3 regions came from RNA transcripts. HTBI primers were the set used in a first-round RT-PCR of the TCR CDR3. TCRdb independently ran MiXCR on the multiplex PCR reads; one entry per CDR3 protein. Of hundreds of thousands of distinct CDR3 sequences listed, about a sixth are singletons. The CDR3 is 13 amino acids. Germline V gives CDR1 LGHDT, CDR2 YNNKEL (reference sequence). The V and J ends lost 3 bases and 2 bases respectively, with 7 bases between them.

Sample: blood. The chain couples TRBV3-1 to TRBJ1-2; a weak D match, TRBD1 (6 bases). The TCR sequence derives from a woman in her late teens or twenties with Graves' ophthalmopathy. CDR3 residues: CASSHGQNYGYTF. For the CDR3, the DNA is TGTGCCAGCAGCCACGGACAGAACTATGGCTACACCTTC.